Shown below are 7 T cell receptor beta chains from a single sample sequenced in a study of T-cell memory formation after mild COVID-19. TCRdb passed the 5' RACE reads through MiXCR, listing each CDR3 protein once. The repertoire holds just under 150,000 distinct CDR3 sequences, with roughly 6.2% as singletons. The sample taken for sequencing was PBMCs or a T cell subset sorted from them (not recorded which). The receptor set was obtained from an adult woman who had mild COVID-19 (a few samples of this study predate the infection). Cell type and time point are not known.

Remarks on this clonotype: One end of the junction is discordant with germline, which a read error may explain. The chain is built from TRBV5-1 and TRBJ2-3; unclear D gene. The CDR3 extends over 15 amino acids. Looked up from germline, CDR1 is SGHRS and CDR2 is YFSETQ. Here the CDR3 reads CDSADSRRVTDTQYF. The CDR3 nucleotides read TGCGACAGCGCCGACTCGCGTCGAGTCACAGATACGCAGTATTTT. The whole variable domain, remainder taken from reference TRBV5-1 and TRBJ2-3, is KAGVTQTPRYLIKTRGQQVTLSCSPISGHRSVSWYQQTPGQGLQFLFEYFSETQRNKGNFPGRFSGRQFSNSRSEMNVSTLELGDSALYLCDSADSRRVTDTQYFGPGTRLTVL.

The chain joins TRBV20-1 to TRBJ1-2; a weak D match, TRBD1 (5 bases). Germline V CDR1 and CDR2: DFQATT, SNEGSKA (reference sequence). This CDR3 contains 14 residues. Trimming pared 1 base from V and 3 bases from J, leaving 12 bases between. The chain's CDR3 is CSARVPGRDYGYTF. The CDR3 DNA reads as TGCAGTGCTAGAGTACCCGGCAGGGACTATGGCTACACCTTC.

This clonotype was counted only a few times. The chain combines TRBV11-2 with TRBJ2-1; D is unresolved. This CDR3 comprises 13 residues. Germline assignment: CDR1 SGHAT and CDR2 FQNNGV. Trimming stripped 3 bases from V and 7 bases from J, with 10 bases between. The CDR3 reads CASSFHAVNEQFF. CDR3 coding DNA: TGTGCCAGCAGCTTTCACGCCGTGAATGAGCAGTTCTTC.

This clonotype was detected a few times. This chain connects TRBV5-5 to TRBJ2-1; 11 bases map to TRBD2. With 0 bases clipped from V and 3 bases from J, the junction kept 2 bases outside the gene matches. This CDR3 has 16 residues. Per germline, CDR1 SGHKS and CDR2 YYEKEE (reference sequence). This CDR3 is CASSLEGLAGYNEQFF. CDR3 DNA: TGTGCCAGCAGCTTGGAAGGACTAGCGGGCTACAATGAGCAGTTCTTC.

This clonotype was picked up a small number of times. The V gene is TRBV12-3 or TRBV12-4, the J gene TRBJ2-3, with D perhaps given as TRBD1 or TRBD2 (6 bases each). Trimming cost V 3 bases and J 5 bases, with 12 bases left between them. The CDR3 consists of 14 residues. The CDR3 loop reads CASSFRGREDTQYF. Written as DNA, the CDR3 is TGTGCCAGCAGTTTTCGGGGGCGCGAAGATACGCAGTATTTT.

About this clonotype itself: This may stem from a read error, because a much larger clone lies one nucleotide away. The chain employs TRBV12-3 or TRBV12-4 and TRBJ2-1, with TRBD2 identical over 11 bases. J gave up 8 bases and V 3 bases, and 9 bases lay outside the gene matches. This CDR3 is 16 amino acids long. The CDR3, as DNA: TGTGCCAGCAGTTTGATAGCGGGGGGGCCGAGGGATGAGCAGTTCTTC. Its protein product is CASSLIAGGPRDEQFF.

The J gene is TRBJ1-1, the V gene TRBV3-1; 8 bases match TRBD1. V lost 4 bases and J lost 12; bases outside the gene matches: 10. CDR1 and CDR2 from the germline V gene are LGHDT and YNNKEL (reference sequence). The CDR3 totals 13 residues. The CDR3 bases are TGTGCCAGCAGCCCCGGACAGGGAGGTCTAACTTTCTTT. The encoded protein is CASSPGQGGLTFF.